The source of this T cell receptor (beta chain) is a study of T cells after yellow fever vaccination. Overall study context: Any fraction with a low cell number was prepared using SMART-Seq v4 Ultra Low Input. Whole-study results and caveats: Weaker, the secondary response had a peak occurring faster, on day 5 versus 15. A small proportion of clonotypes was detected in both the CD4 and CD8 compartments.

This CDR3 is 13 amino acids long. The germline V gene encodes CDR1 MNHNY and CDR2 SVGAGI (reference sequence). V was pared by 7 bases and J by 5 bases, with 14 bases between. One entry per CDR3 protein results from TCRdb running MiXCR on the 5' RACE reads. The sample lists fewer than 450,000 distinct CDR3 sequences; almost 4% were seen once. Concerning this clonotype: No antigen is known for it.

The origin of this receptor is a man in his late teens or twenties who received the YFV17D yellow fever vaccine. The specimen was PBMCs, collected 5 days after the yellow fever booster vaccination. The rearrangement joins TRBV6-6 to TRBJ1-2, with D hard to call. CDR3 coding DNA: TGTGCCAGCACCGGGTCGGCCTTATATGGCTACACCTTC. Translated, it gives CASTGSALYGYTF.